The text below deals with one T cell receptor (beta chain). Its matching antigen is unknown. In the same sample, other DNA sequences code for this CDR3. Recent vaccinations or acute infections were absent in the healthy HIV-negative adult donors. The study separated CD4+ cells into CD45RA+ naive and CD45RA-negative memory subsets. Germline V gives CDR1 SGHNT, CDR2 YYREEE (reference sequence). The V and J ends lost 4 bases and 2 bases, in that order; junction bases with no gene match: 5. CDR3 length equals 14 residues. These data are taken from a study of shared clonotypes between healthy human individuals. The study's findings and limits: Across a handful of donors, naive CD4 shared around 5.1%, naive CD8 over 3%, memory CD4 over 2%, memory CD8 0.4% to 0.5%. Large depth notwithstanding, sorted-subset sequencing proved incomplete by rarefaction.

This table comes from immunoSEQ multiplex PCR, and its TCRdb copy is limited to in-frame clones, with some not included. Of over 1.5 million clones listed, 95% to 99% are singletons. Sequences were obtained from naive CD4+ T cells sorted from blood. Subset defined: CD45RA+ positively selected. The V gene is TRBV5-4, the J gene TRBJ2-7; 8 bases agree with TRBD1. The clonotype originates from a man aged 25 to 40 in good health. CDR3 amino acids: CASSMDRATYEQYF. The CDR3 bases are TGTGCCAGCAGCATGGACAGGGCTACCTACGAGCAGTACTTC.